This paragraph reports one T cell receptor (beta chain). The data are from a study of blood T cell repertoires in COVID-19. Generated by immunoSEQ multiplex PCR, the TCRdb table keeps only in-frame clones and is missing some. There are about 280,000 clones in the sample; about 90% occur only once, and about 2.2% lies in the top ten. In germline, CDR1 is SQVTM, CDR2 ANQGSEA. V gave up 7 bases and J gave up 1 base; unmatched junction bases: 5. CDR3 length equals 13 residues. The material sequenced was peripheral blood. This chain uses TRBV29-1 with TRBJ1-1; 8 bases are a match to TRBD1. The receptor was derived from a woman aged 25 to 39 who had recovered from COVID-19. In DNA, the CDR3 is TGCAGCGCCCCGGGACAGGCGAACACTGAAGCTTTCTTT. The encoded protein is CSAPGQANTEAFF.